This T cell receptor beta chain was identified during a study of blood T cell repertoires in COVID-19. Looking at the study overall: Sites in the United States, Italy and Spain provided acute and convalescent COVID-19 samples.

Trimming cost V 3 bases and J 5 bases; bases outside gene matches: 5. The CDR3 loop spans 14 amino acids. In germline, CDR1 is SGDLS, CDR2 YYNGEE. This table comes from immunoSEQ multiplex PCR, and its TCRdb copy is limited to in-frame clones, with some not included. This table has fewer than 15,000 clones, 81% appearing once. The sequence was collected from a human donor in a cohort sampled during active COVID-19. The J gene is TRBJ2-5, the V gene TRBV9; TRBD2 matches at 9 bases. The sequenced sample was peripheral blood. CDR3 in amino acids: CASSAAGGSETQYF. The CDR3, as DNA: TGTGCCAGCAGCGCAGCGGGAGGTTCGGAGACCCAGTACTTC.